One sample yielded the 25 T cell receptor beta chains listed below, sequenced in a study of blood T cell repertoires in COVID-19 (dated by TCRdb to 2018 to 2021). The library was prepared using the immunoSEQ multiplex PCR assay. This immuneACCESS table, as held by TCRdb, lists in-frame sequences with V and J called but not all clones. Of the missing ones, under half trace to an unresolved V gene in checked studies; the others have no known cause. The sample profile shows about 190,000 clones; 84% of them were found once. The ten largest clonotypes hold about 3.3% of the sample. Material: PBMCs or T cells enriched from blood (not recorded which). Receptor source: a woman in her thirties who had been exposed to COVID-19.

The table lists this clone with a count of one. The gene calls are TRBV11-2 and TRBJ2-5; TRBD2 agrees at 14 bases. Germline V gene data show CDR1 as SGHAT and CDR2 as FQNNGV. This CDR3 comprises 17 residues. The V gene end was trimmed by 2 bases and the J gene end by 2 bases; junction bases not matched to a gene: 4. The CDR3 DNA sequence: TGTGCCAGCAGCTTATACGGGACTAGCGGGGGACAAGAGACCCAGTACTTC. It yields the protein CASSLYGTSGGQETQYF.

This clone was picked up a small number of times. This chain uses TRBV2 with TRBJ1-5, with TRBD1 matching 7 bases. CDR1 and CDR2 from the germline V gene are SNHLY and FYNNEI. Trimming took 6 bases from V and 1 from J; bases not matched to a gene: 9. The CDR3 is 16 residues long. Written as DNA, the CDR3 is TGTGCCAGCAGCGATTTCGACAGGGCCAGCAATCAGCCCCAGCATTTT. Its protein product is CASSDFDRASNQPQHF.

This rearrangement joins TRBV7-9 to TRBJ1-1; 7 bases fit TRBD1. Germline V gives CDR1 SEHNR, CDR2 FQNEAQ (reference sequence). Trimming at V came to 5 bases and at J to 1 base, leaving 4 bases not matched to a gene. This CDR3 is 14 amino acids long. The CDR3 region is CASSRDSSNTEAFF. CDR3 nucleotides: TGTGCCAGCAGCCGGGACAGCTCGAACACTGAAGCTTTCTTT.

This chain joins TRBV11-2 and TRBJ1-3, with D perhaps matching TRBD1 (5 bases). The CDR3 has 15 amino acids. V lost 2 bases to trimming and J lost 0 bases, with 8 bases between them. Germline V lookup: CDR1 SGHAT, CDR2 FQNNGV. The CDR3 region is CASSLSGGSGNTIYF. The CDR3 region has the DNA TGTGCCAGCAGCTTATCGGGGGGCTCTGGAAACACCATATATTTT.

V gene TRBV5-1 combines with J gene TRBJ1-4; the match to TRBD1 covers 7 bases. The CDR3 extends over 15 amino acids. V shed 3 bases, J shed 8 bases, and the junction held 10 bases outside the gene matches. Germline loops: CDR1 SGHRS, CDR2 YFSETQ. CDR3 coding DNA: TGCGCCAGCAGCTCTACAGGGGATCGTGGAGAAAAACTGTTTTTT. Residues: CASSSTGDRGEKLFF.

This clone was detected a few times. The V gene is TRBV2, the J gene TRBJ1-2; D gene uncertain. CDR3 length equals 12 residues. V lost 3 bases to trimming and J lost 7 bases, with 9 bases between them. Germline V gene lookup returns CDR1 SNHLY and CDR2 FYNNEI. This CDR3 reads CASSEWSVGYTF. The CDR3 DNA follows: TGTGCCAGCAGTGAGTGGAGTGTTGGCTACACCTTC.

The V gene is TRBV7-3, the J gene TRBJ2-2; D unresolved. CDR1 and CDR2 (germline): SGHTA, FQGTGA. Trimming took 1 base from V and 1 from J, leaving 4 bases between them. CDR3 length equals 14 residues. The CDR3 DNA is TGTGCCAGCAGCTTAAACGGGAACACCGGGGAGCTGTTTTTT. Its protein product is CASSLNGNTGELFF.

The sample holds one count of this clone. V usage is TRBV19 and J usage is TRBJ1-5, with D maybe TRBD1 (5 bases). The CDR3 extends over 13 amino acids. The germline V gene has CDR1 LNHDA and CDR2 SQIVND (reference sequence). V lost 2 bases to trimming and J lost 6 bases, with 8 bases between them. The CDR3 here is CASSIRGTQPQHF. The CDR3 DNA follows: TGTGCCAGTAGTATACGGGGGACTCAGCCCCAGCATTTT.

The chain joins TRBV5-6 to TRBJ2-1, with a tentative D call TRBD2 (5 bases). CDR1 is SGHDT, CDR2 YYEEEE, per germline. The germline V and J ends were trimmed by 4 bases and 8 bases, with 22 bases remaining between them. The CDR3 is 16 residues long. CDR3 amino acids: CASSTRSGFFGDEQFF. In DNA form, the CDR3 reads TGTGCCAGCAGCACGAGAAGCGGCTTCTTTGGAGATGAGCAGTTCTTC.

The chain carries TRBV3-1 (or the pseudogene TRBV3-2) and TRBJ2-3; 7 bases match TRBD2. In germline, CDR1 is LGHDT, CDR2 YNNKEL (reference sequence). The CDR3 has 16 residues. V shed 3 bases, J shed 1 base, and the junction held 7 bases outside the gene matches. CDR3 loop: CASSQNSGLGTDTQYF. CDR3 sequence (DNA): TGTGCCAGCAGCCAGAATAGCGGGCTTGGCACAGATACGCAGTATTTT.

This chain connects TRBV19 to TRBJ2-3; 12 nucleotides align to TRBD1. The CDR3 is 18 amino acids. With 3 bases clipped from V and 1 base from J, the junction kept 8 bases outside the gene matches. Germline V lookup: CDR1 LNHDA, CDR2 SQIVND (reference sequence). The CDR3 nucleotides read TGTGCCAGTAGTATGCCGGGACAGGGGGCCAAGGGCACAGATACGCAGTATTTT. Protein: CASSMPGQGAKGTDTQYF.

The chain combines TRBV7-2 with TRBJ2-5; 10 nucleotides align to TRBD2. V dropped 1 base and J dropped 5; count of bases not matched to a gene: 4. The CDR3 extends over 15 amino acids. Germline-derived CDR1 and CDR2 are SGHTA and FQGNSA. CDR3: CASSLEGLAMETQYF. The CDR3 DNA follows: TGTGCCAGCAGCTTAGAGGGACTAGCGATGGAGACCCAGTACTTC.

The chain is built from TRBV3-1 (or the pseudogene TRBV3-2) and TRBJ2-2, with 8 bases matching TRBD1. The CDR3 covers 14 residues. Germline values: CDR1 LGHDT, CDR2 YNNKEL (reference sequence). J lost 6 bases, V lost 8 bases, and 8 bases had no gene match. CDR3 in DNA: TGTGCCAGCTTTGGCAGGGGGCTTTCCGGGGAGCTGTTTTTT. It specifies CASFGRGLSGELFF.

This clone was seen once. V gene TRBV7-8 combines with J gene TRBJ2-5; 7 nucleotides align to TRBD2. Germline V gene sequence: CDR1 SGHVS, CDR2 FQNEAQ. The CDR3 is made up of 17 amino acids. Trimming cost V 5 bases and J 2 bases; bases outside gene matches: 14. The CDR3 reads CASSLPGGVPKQETQYF. CDR3 coding DNA: TGTGCCAGCAGCCTACCTGGGGGGGTCCCGAAGCAAGAGACCCAGTACTTC.

In DNA form, the CDR3 reads TGCGCCAGCAGCCAAGATTGGGGGCAGGGTAGGACCTACGAGCAGTACTTC. This gives the protein CASSQDWGQGRTYEQYF. The V gene is TRBV4-3, the J gene TRBJ2-7, with D possibly TRBD1 on 6 matching bases. The length of the CDR3 is 17 residues. Trimming removed 0 bases from V and 2 bases from J, with 17 bases in between. Germline lookup yields CDR1 LGHNA and CDR2 YSLEER.

The chain has TRBV10-3 and TRBJ1-2; 9 bases map to TRBD1. From germline, CDR1 is ENHRY and CDR2 SYGVKD. The V segment lost 3 bases and the J segment 7 bases; nucleotides outside the gene matches: 9. The CDR3 consists of 15 residues. The CDR3 sequence is CAISDGQGIDVGYTF. Here the CDR3 DNA reads TGTGCCATCAGTGACGGACAGGGGATCGACGTTGGCTACACCTTC.

In this sample, this clone turned up once. This chain joins TRBV5-4 and TRBJ1-1, with no clear D. This CDR3 is built from 16 residues. Trimming cost V 1 base and J 2 bases, with 15 bases left between them. Germline V lookup: CDR1 SGHNT, CDR2 YYREEE (reference sequence). CDR3 protein: CASSLIGSRGNTEAFF. DNA of the CDR3: TGTGCCAGCAGCTTGATCGGGTCGAGAGGCAACACTGAAGCTTTCTTT.

CDR3 sequence reads: CASSFSMNTEAFF. CDR3 in DNA: TGTGCCAGCAGCTTTTCAATGAACACTGAAGCTTTCTTT. The V call is TRBV7-2, the J call TRBJ1-1; D uncertain. Germline V lookup: CDR1 SGHTA, CDR2 FQGNSA. There are 13 residues in the CDR3. V lost 3 bases and J 0 bases, leaving 5 bases between the germline ends.

The chain uses TRBV2 and TRBJ1-3, with 7 bases matching TRBD1. The ends lost 0 bases at V and 0 bases at J; junction bases unmatched: 2. This CDR3 spans 16 amino acids. Germline CDR1 SNHLY, CDR2 FYNNEI. The CDR3 loop reads CASSEARGLSGNTIYF. The CDR3 coding sequence is TGTGCCAGCAGTGAAGCTAGGGGGCTCTCTGGAAACACCATATATTTT.

This clone is labeled as medium-sized. V usage is TRBV6-5 and J usage is TRBJ1-5; TRBD1 is a possible D gene (6 bases). This CDR3 has 15 amino acids. V lost 4 bases, J lost 3 bases, and 13 bases lay in between. In germline, CDR1 is MNHEY, CDR2 SVGAGI. CDR3 sequence: CASSSSWTVNQPQHF. CDR3 nucleotide sequence: TGTGCCAGCAGTTCCTCTTGGACAGTCAATCAGCCCCAGCATTTT.

The chain links TRBV10-2 to TRBJ1-2, with D tentatively TRBD1 (5 bases). V gave up 2 bases and J gave up 8 bases, with 15 bases separating them. The CDR3 totals 14 residues. From germline, CDR1 is WSHSY and CDR2 SAAADI. CDR3 protein: CASSERRGAFGYTF. The CDR3 DNA sequence: TGCGCCAGCAGTGAGCGGAGGGGAGCGTTCGGCTACACCTTC.

The J gene is TRBJ1-2, the V gene TRBV30, with 7 bases identical to TRBD1. The germline CDR1 and CDR2 sequences are GTSNPN and SVGIG (reference sequence). Unmatched junction bases numbered 4, after V lost 4 bases and J lost 2 bases. This CDR3 contains 13 residues. The CDR3 DNA sequence: TGTGCCTGGACGACAGGGTCGAACTATGGCTACACCTTC. Protein product: CAWTTGSNYGYTF.

The chain carries TRBV11-2 and TRBJ1-1, with D tentatively TRBD1 (5 bases). Per germline, CDR1 SGHAT and CDR2 FQNNGV. Trimming removed 1 base at V and 7 bases at J, with 7 bases between. The CDR3 is 12 amino acids. CDR3 bases: TGTGCCAGCAGCTTAGGACAGAGTGAAGCTTTCTTT. It encodes CASSLGQSEAFF.

The chain uses TRBV27 and TRBJ1-2; D is unresolved. This CDR3 spans 12 amino acids. Germline CDR1 reads MNHEY; CDR2 reads SMNVEV (reference sequence). The V and J ends lost 4 bases and 8 bases respectively, with 11 bases between them. The CDR3 region has the DNA TGTGCCAGCAGTTACCGGGGTGGAGGCTACACCTTC. This sequence encodes CASSYRGGGYTF.

This rearrangement joins TRBV5-1 to TRBJ1-3; D unresolved. The V and J ends lost 4 bases and 0 bases respectively, with 20 bases between them. Germline V gene data show CDR1 as SGHRS and CDR2 as YFSETQ. This CDR3 region has 18 residues. In DNA form, the CDR3 reads TGCGCCAGCAGCCCCACGCCCCCGCAGGAACTCTCTGGAAACACCATATATTTT. It specifies CASSPTPPQELSGNTIYF.